The clone carrying this TCR beta chain was detected ten times or more. The CDR3 is 13 residues long. In germline, CDR1 is SGHDN, CDR2 FVKESK. V was pared by 4 bases and J by 6 bases, with 13 bases between. MiXCR, applied by TCRdb to the PCR reads, yields one record per CDR3 protein. The profile shows under 600,000 distinct CDR3 sequences, under 30% of them singletons. The data belong to a study of molecular identifiers for immune sequencing clone quantification. The sequence was obtained from a human donor in good health. Some libraries in this study had Jurkat cell RNA spiked in. This chain joins TRBV14 and TRBJ2-7; tentative D call: TRBD1 (5 bases). The specimen was naive CD8+ T cells from blood, with Jurkat cell RNA spiked in. As for subset: FACS-sorted CD8+CD4-CCR7+CD45RA+ naive T cells. This CDR3 reads CASSLNRQREQYF. The CDR3 DNA reads TGTGCCAGCAGCCTTAACCGACAGCGCGAGCAGTACTTC.